The entry below gives a single T cell receptor (beta chain) sequence along with its context. This record comes from a study of control samples from healthy donors and cancer patients. Produced via immunoSEQ multiplex PCR; TCRdb's table is partial and in-frame only. Among approximately 94,000 clones listed, more than 85% were seen once. CDR1 and CDR2 (germline): SEHNR, FQNEAQ (reference sequence). The trim removed 1 base at V and 0 bases at J, leaving 3 bases unmatched. CDR3 length: 17 amino acids. Material: blood. The source of this sequence is a woman aged 45-65 years in good health. The chain couples TRBV7-9 to TRBJ1-6; 7 bases are a match to TRBD1. The DNA for the CDR3 is TGTGCCAGCAGCTTAGTCCCAGGGGGCTCCTATAATTCACCCCTCCACTTT. This translates into CASSLVPGGSYNSPLHF.